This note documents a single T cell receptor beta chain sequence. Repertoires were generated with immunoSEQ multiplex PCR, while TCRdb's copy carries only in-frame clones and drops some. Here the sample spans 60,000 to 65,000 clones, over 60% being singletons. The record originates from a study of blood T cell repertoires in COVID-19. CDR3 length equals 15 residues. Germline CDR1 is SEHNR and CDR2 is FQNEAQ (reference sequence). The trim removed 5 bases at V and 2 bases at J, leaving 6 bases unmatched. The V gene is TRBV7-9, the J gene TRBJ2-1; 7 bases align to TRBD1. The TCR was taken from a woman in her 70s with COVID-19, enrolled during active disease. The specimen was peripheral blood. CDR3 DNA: TGTGCCAGCAGCGTTACCAGGGGGACCTACAATGAGCAGTTCTTC. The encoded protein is CASSVTRGTYNEQFF.